A single sample gave rise to the 27 T cell receptor beta chains below, sequenced in a study of vaccination effects on CD4 cells after COVID-19. Their specific antigens are unknown. Within the ViraFEST assay, antigen-specific CD4+ T cells underwent expansion with viral peptide pools prior to sequencing. Isolation of CD4+ T cells took place after about nine days of culture. Vaccine recipients lacked prior SARS-CoV-2 infection and had negative nucleocapsid antibodies. The method was immunoSEQ multiplex PCR; TCRdb's version includes in-frame clones alone and lacks a portion of them. The data hold more than 20,000 clones, with around three quarters observed a single time. Material: CD4+ T cells from PBMCs cultured with HCoV-NL63 spike peptides, obtained before COVID-19 vaccination. Source of these receptors: a human donor who received a COVID-19 vaccine.

The chain has TRBV4-1 and TRBJ1-2, with 11 bases that match TRBD1. CDR1 and CDR2 (germline): MGHRA, YSYEKL. CDR3 size: 17 residues. J gave up 7 bases and V 0 bases, and 10 bases lay outside the gene matches. CDR3 in amino acids: CASSQELLGQGAVGYTF. DNA of the CDR3: TGCGCCAGCAGCCAAGAACTTCTAGGACAGGGGGCGGTTGGCTACACCTTC.

The chain couples TRBV3-1 (or the pseudogene TRBV3-2) to TRBJ2-5, with 7 bases aligning to TRBD2. The CDR3 is made up of 14 amino acids. Per germline, CDR1 LGHDT and CDR2 YNNKEL (reference sequence). With 4 bases clipped from V and 1 base from J, the junction kept 3 bases outside the gene matches. CDR3 nucleotides: TGTGCCAGCAGCCCTGCTAGCGGCCAAGAGACCCAGTACTTC. This encodes CASSPASGQETQYF.

This chain uses TRBV19 with TRBJ2-4; TRBD1 agrees at 11 bases. With 3 bases clipped from V and 5 bases from J, the junction kept 6 bases outside the gene matches. The CDR3 sequence is 16 residues long. In germline, CDR1 is LNHDA, CDR2 SQIVND (reference sequence). CDR3 sequence (DNA): TGTGCCAGTAGTATCGGGACAGGGGGAGGTGAAAACATTCAGTACTTC. It specifies CASSIGTGGGENIQYF.

The V gene is TRBV11-3, the J gene TRBJ2-2; D is ambiguous. CDR1 and CDR2 (germline): SGHNT, YENEEA. There are 17 residues in the CDR3. Trimming removed 0 bases from V and 0 bases from J, with 11 bases in between. The CDR3 reads CASSLDGFRANTGELFF. For the CDR3, the DNA is TGTGCCAGCAGCTTAGACGGTTTCCGAGCGAACACCGGGGAGCTGTTTTTT.

The chain joins TRBV5-5 to TRBJ1-2; 8 bases map to TRBD1. Germline V gene sequence: CDR1 SGHKS, CDR2 YYEKEE (reference sequence). The junction had 7 bases not matched to a gene; V was cut back by 4 bases and J by 8 bases. The CDR3 loop spans 13 amino acids. The CDR3 here is CASSLGDRPGYTF. The CDR3 nucleotides read TGTGCCAGCAGCCTCGGGGACAGGCCCGGCTACACCTTC.

J is TRBJ1-1 and V is TRBV19, with 12 positions matching TRBD1. Germline V CDR1 and CDR2: LNHDA, SQIVND (reference sequence). CDR3 length: 15 residues. V gave up 7 bases and J gave up 5 bases; unmatched junction bases: 8. CDR3 sequence: CASMGDRGLWTEAFF. The CDR3 DNA is TGTGCCAGTATGGGGGACAGGGGGCTATGGACTGAAGCTTTCTTT.

The chain links TRBV14 to TRBJ2-2; D is undetermined. From germline, CDR1 is SGHDN and CDR2 FVKESK. This CDR3 region has 12 residues. V gave up 6 bases and J gave up 4 bases, with 6 bases separating them. As DNA, the CDR3 is TGTGCCAGCAGGATTTTCACCGGGGAGCTGTTTTTT. Its protein is CASRIFTGELFF. The full variable domain, rest sourced from reference TRBV14 and TRBJ2-2, is EAGVTQFPSHSVIEKGQTVTLRCDPISGHDNLYWYRRVMGKEIKFLLHFVKESKQDESGMPNNRFLAERTGGTYSTLKVQPAELEDSGVYFCASRIFTGELFFGEGSRLTVL.

The chain is built from TRBV9 and TRBJ1-6; maybe TRBD1 (5 bases). Per the germline V gene, CDR1 is SGDLS and CDR2 is YYNGEE. V was cut by 2 bases and J by 9 bases, with 18 bases left in between. The CDR3 covers 16 residues. This chain's CDR3 is CASSVYTGTGTSPLHF. The DNA of the CDR3 is TGTGCCAGCAGCGTTTATACCGGGACGGGGACTTCACCCCTCCACTTT. Filled out from reference TRBV9 and TRBJ1-6, the complete variable domain reads DSGVTQTPKHLITATGQRVTLRCSPRSGDLSVYWYQQSLDQGLQFLIQYYNGEERAKGNILERFSAQQFPDLHSELNLSSLELGDSALYFCASSVYTGTGTSPLHFGNGTRLTVT.

The chain combines TRBV4-1 with TRBJ1-5; no clear D. Germline loops: CDR1 MGHRA, CDR2 YSYEKL. V lost 3 bases to trimming and J lost 0 bases, with 9 bases between them. The CDR3 is 15 amino acids. The DNA for the CDR3 is TGCGCCAGCAGCCACTATGACCGTAGCAATCAGCCCCAGCATTTT. Amino acids: CASSHYDRSNQPQHF.

The rearrangement uses TRBV6-4 and TRBJ1-1; TRBD1 matches at 7 bases. The CDR3 spans 14 residues. Germline V lookup: CDR1 MRHNA, CDR2 SNTAGT. V lost 5 bases to trimming and J lost 1 base; unmatched junction nucleotides: 4. The CDR3 loop is CASSQGQRNTEAFF. The CDR3 DNA follows: TGTGCCAGCAGTCAGGGACAGAGGAACACTGAAGCTTTCTTT.

This clone was detected only a few times. The chain carries TRBV5-1 and TRBJ2-1, with 12 bases fitting TRBD2. J was trimmed by 8 bases and V by 0 bases; bases with no gene match: 3. The length of the CDR3 is 15 residues. Germline V lookup: CDR1 SGHRS, CDR2 YFSETQ. CDR3 in DNA: TGCGCCAGCAGCTTGGGGGGACTAGCGGGCGATGAGCAGTTCTTC. Protein sequence: CASSLGGLAGDEQFF. Based on the CDR3 plus reference TRBV5-1 and TRBJ2-1, the full variable domain is KAGVTQTPRYLIKTRGQQVTLSCSPISGHRSVSWYQQTPGQGLQFLFEYFSETQRNKGNFPGRFSGRQFSNSRSEMNVSTLELGDSALYLCASSLGGLAGDEQFFGPGTRLTVL.

CDR3 region: CASSPRVEGYTF. The CDR3 DNA reads as TGTGCCAGCAGTCCCAGGGTAGAAGGCTACACCTTC. The V gene is TRBV12-3 or TRBV12-4, the J gene TRBJ1-2; D may be TRBD1 (5 bases). The CDR3 has 12 residues. Deletions cut 5 bases from V and 8 bases from J, with 12 bases between.

The chain links TRBV19 to TRBJ2-7; no reliable D call. Per the germline V gene, CDR1 is LNHDA and CDR2 is SQIVND (reference sequence). The CDR3 contains 14 residues. Trimming took 3 bases from V and 0 from J, leaving 9 bases between them. CDR3 amino acids: CASSIGQDSYEQYF. The CDR3 nucleotides read TGTGCCAGTAGTATCGGCCAGGACTCCTACGAGCAGTACTTC.

This chain uses TRBV5-4 with TRBJ2-1; 13 bases map to TRBD2. Germline-derived CDR1 and CDR2 are SGHNT and YYREEE (reference sequence). V dropped 2 bases and J dropped 7; count of bases not matched to a gene: 3. This CDR3 is built from 15 residues. CDR3 residues: CASSLMTSGRNEQFF. CDR3 DNA: TGTGCCAGCAGCTTAATGACTAGCGGGAGGAATGAGCAGTTCTTC.

This clone showed up just a few times. This rearrangement joins TRBV6-5 to TRBJ1-2; 7 bases are shared with TRBD1. CDR3 size: 13 residues. Germline assignment: CDR1 MNHEY and CDR2 SVGAGI. The junction had 8 bases not matched to a gene; V was cut back by 5 bases and J by 8 bases. CDR3: CASSPQGERGYTF. Written as DNA, the CDR3 is TGTGCCAGCAGTCCCCAGGGGGAGAGAGGCTACACCTTC.

This clone appeared a few times. V is TRBV29-1 and J is TRBJ1-2, with 9 bases identical to TRBD1. Trimming took 6 bases from V and 7 from J; bases not matched to a gene: 3. Per the germline V gene, CDR1 is SQVTM and CDR2 is ANQGSEA. CDR3 size: 11 residues. CDR3 residues: CSVGGQGGYTF. The CDR3, as DNA: TGCAGCGTAGGGGGACAGGGTGGCTACACCTTC.

The genes are TRBV5-4 and TRBJ2-3, with D perhaps TRBD2 (6 bases). CDR3 length: 14 residues. V was shortened by 4 bases and J by 5 bases, with 14 bases between the two germline ends. Germline V gene sequence: CDR1 SGHNT, CDR2 YYREEE (reference sequence). The CDR3 region has the DNA TGTGCCAGCAGCATGACTAGTATGAGAGATACGCAGTATTTT. Protein: CASSMTSMRDTQYF. The full variable domain, completed using reference TRBV5-4 and TRBJ2-3, is ETGVTQSPTHLIKTRGQQVTLRCSSQSGHNTVSWYQQALGQGPQFIFQYYREEENGRGNFPPRFSGLQFPNYSSELNVNALELDDSALYLCASSMTSMRDTQYFGPGTRLTVL.

V is TRBV3-1 (or the pseudogene TRBV3-2) and J is TRBJ1-4, with 7 bases fitting TRBD1. With V trimmed by 4 bases and J by 4 bases, 9 bases remained unmatched. This CDR3 has 16 residues. The germline gives CDR1 LGHDT, CDR2 YNNKEL (reference sequence). The CDR3 here is CASSRSTGTVNEKLFF. The CDR3 coding sequence is TGTGCCAGCAGCCGGAGTACCGGGACAGTTAATGAAAAACTGTTTTTT.

The rearrangement uses TRBV3-1 (or the pseudogene TRBV3-2) and TRBJ2-1; D is perhaps TRBD2 (6 bases). This CDR3 spans 18 amino acids. V was pared by 1 base and J by 1 base, with 17 bases between. Germline CDR1 is LGHDT and CDR2 is YNNKEL (reference sequence). The CDR3 here is CASSQVLGLAFSYNEQFF. The CDR3 DNA reads as TGTGCCAGCAGCCAAGTGTTGGGGCTAGCGTTTTCCTACAATGAGCAGTTCTTC.

This clone was observed a single time. CDR3 DNA: TGTGCCAGCAAGCTGGGACAGACCGAAGCTTTCTTT. This gives the protein CASKLGQTEAFF. This rearrangement joins TRBV2 to TRBJ1-1; 7 bases are shared with TRBD1. The V segment lost 7 bases and the J segment 8 bases; nucleotides outside the gene matches: 7. The CDR3 is 12 amino acids. Germline CDR1 reads SNHLY; CDR2 reads FYNNEI.

This clone was picked up a small number of times. The chain couples TRBV14 to TRBJ2-5; D not certain. Germline CDR1 SGHDN, CDR2 FVKESK. The CDR3 is 15 residues long. V was cut by 4 bases and J by 5 bases, with 17 bases left in between. The DNA for the CDR3 is TGTGCCAGCAGCCCGCGGCCAAGGGCTTGGGAGACCCAGTACTTC. This codes for CASSPRPRAWETQYF. The entire variable domain, with the rest obtained from reference TRBV14 and TRBJ2-5, is as follows: EAGVTQFPSHSVIEKGQTVTLRCDPISGHDNLYWYRRVMGKEIKFLLHFVKESKQDESGMPNNRFLAERTGGTYSTLKVQPAELEDSGVYFCASSPRPRAWETQYFGPGTRLLVL.

This chain links TRBV7-9 with TRBJ2-1, with 7 bases identical to TRBD2. This CDR3 has 12 residues. V gave up 5 bases and J gave up 10 bases; unmatched junction bases: 5. In germline, CDR1 is SEHNR, CDR2 FQNEAQ (reference sequence). CDR3 coding DNA: TGTGCCAGCAGCCGGGACTACCGAGAGCAGTTCTTC. Translation: CASSRDYREQFF.

The chain combines TRBV29-1 with TRBJ1-1; 7 positions match TRBD1. CDR3 size: 14 residues. J gave up 0 bases and V 4 bases, and 5 bases lay outside the gene matches. Looked up from germline, CDR1 is SQVTM and CDR2 is ANQGSEA. CDR3 sequence: CSVGGQAMNTEAFF. The CDR3 DNA reads TGCAGCGTTGGTGGACAGGCAATGAACACTGAAGCTTTCTTT.

This clone has a handful of counts. The chain combines TRBV7-9 with TRBJ1-2; the match to TRBD1 covers 8 bases. V lost 0 bases and J lost 13; bases outside the gene matches: 10. This CDR3 has 14 amino acids. Germline-derived CDR1 and CDR2 are SEHNR and FQNEAQ (reference sequence). CDR3 bases: TGTGCCAGCAGCTTAGCGAGCGGACAGGGCTATCTCACCTTC. Amino acid sequence: CASSLASGQGYLTF.

The rearrangement uses TRBV7-9 and TRBJ1-2; 8 bases fit TRBD1. Germline V lookup: CDR1 SEHNR, CDR2 FQNEAQ (reference sequence). The CDR3 consists of 14 residues. V was clipped by 5 bases and J by 5 bases; unmatched bases: 7. DNA for the CDR3: TGTGCCAGCAGCGCATCAGGGGGCGCGTATGGCTACACCTTC. It specifies CASSASGGAYGYTF.

The chain uses TRBV27 and TRBJ1-6; no clear D gene. Looked up from germline, CDR1 is MNHEY and CDR2 is SMNVEV (reference sequence). The CDR3 contains 12 residues. The V and J ends lost 5 bases and 9 bases respectively, with 8 bases between them. The CDR3 region is CASSQRSSPLHF. The CDR3 coding sequence is TGTGCCAGCAGTCAGAGGAGTTCACCCCTCCACTTT.

V is TRBV27 and J is TRBJ1-5; weak D call: TRBD1 (6 bases). Trimming cost V 3 bases and J 4 bases, with 10 bases left between them. Germline V gene data show CDR1 as MNHEY and CDR2 as SMNVEV (reference sequence). CDR3 length: 14 residues. The CDR3 loop is CASSFRDRNQPQHF. The CDR3 DNA sequence: TGTGCCAGCAGTTTCCGCGACAGGAATCAGCCCCAGCATTTT.